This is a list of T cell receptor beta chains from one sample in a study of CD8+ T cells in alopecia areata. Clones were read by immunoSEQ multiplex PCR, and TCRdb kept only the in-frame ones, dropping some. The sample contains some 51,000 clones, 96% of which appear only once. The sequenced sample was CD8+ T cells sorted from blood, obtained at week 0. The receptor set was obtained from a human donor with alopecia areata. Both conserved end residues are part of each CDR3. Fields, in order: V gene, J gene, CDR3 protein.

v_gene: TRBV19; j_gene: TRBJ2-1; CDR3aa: CASSRGTGSNEQFF
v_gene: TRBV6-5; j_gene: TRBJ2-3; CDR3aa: CASSYYAGSLADTQYF
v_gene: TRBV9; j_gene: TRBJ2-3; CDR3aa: CASSVVGLLGDTQYF
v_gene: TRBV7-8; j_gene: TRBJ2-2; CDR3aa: CASSPWTAPRELFF
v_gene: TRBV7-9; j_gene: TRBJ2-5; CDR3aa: CASSLRDRVWETQYF
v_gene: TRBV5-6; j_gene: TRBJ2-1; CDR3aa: CASSPGYNEQFF
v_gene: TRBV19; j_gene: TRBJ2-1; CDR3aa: CATEGDGGAYNEQFF
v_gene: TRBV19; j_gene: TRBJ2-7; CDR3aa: CASGNGASYEQYF
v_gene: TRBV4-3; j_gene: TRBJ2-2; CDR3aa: CASSQDGGFGELFF
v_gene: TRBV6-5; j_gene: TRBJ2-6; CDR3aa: CATTGGTGANVLTF
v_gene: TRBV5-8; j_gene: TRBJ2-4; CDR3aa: CASSLGDPSRYF